The TCR beta chain described here comes from a study of blood T cell repertoires in COVID-19 (TCRdb year 2020). For context, the study as a whole: The collaborator samples originated in the United States, Italy and Spain and spanned the acute and convalescent phases of COVID-19. The prospective study material was composed of cDNA or gDNA derived from T cells, B-cell-depleted T cells, or PBMCs. A de-identified subject ID, COVID-19 status, age in years and sex were almost always included in the sample metadata. A freely available public database, intended as a resource for researchers studying the immune response to SARS-CoV-2, is where the repertoires were released. Deeply sampled blood TCRbeta repertoires from subjects exposed to, actively infected with, or recovered from COVID-19 were included in the dataset. The samples were drawn from two sources: the first 160 participants of the ongoing ImmuneRACE study, and 1,000 to 1,500 subjects contributed by 6 global collaborators. Where available, HLA class I and class II types were taken from metadata supplied by the sample provider and were not determined by assay-based typing.

As to this clone: Its antigen is not yet known. Base-call qualities are not available, and no considerably larger clone is one nucleotide away.

The collaborating institutions used their own protocols to collect whole blood in K2EDTA tubes. Collaborator samples were shipped for TCRbeta analysis as frozen whole blood, isolated PBMCs, or DNA extracted from either sample type. The cysteine opens and the phenylalanine closes a CDR3 of 17 amino acids. Kept here is only the CDR3 DNA, which spans 51 bases and is read in frame from base 1. V is trimmed back by 0 bases and J by 4 bases, and the junction contains 11 bases that no gene match accounts for. For CDR1 and CDR2, the germline V gene lists SGHRS and YFSETQ. TCRbeta CDR3 regions were amplified from genomic DNA by means of the immunoSEQ Assay, a bias-controlled multiplex PCR. As for the authors' bioinformatics: Nucleated cell counts per sample were estimated from amplification of reference gene primers within the assay. Sequence reads were collapsed and filtered to measure the absolute abundance of every unique TCRbeta CDR3 rearrangement. For each sample, productive Simpson clonality was calculated as the square root of Simpson's diversity index across productive rearrangements. The immuneACCESS repertoire file appears here via TCRdb, limited to in-frame rearrangements. These files lack a portion of the clones; in checked studies, under half of the deficit traces to unresolved V genes, and the cause of the others is not known. The V and J calls and clone size come from that table; D and trimming were worked out from the DNA. In all, the sample holds roughly 120,000 clones, and approximately 86% of those were seen once. The ten largest clonotypes hold approximately 4% of the sample.

What the authors observed across the whole study: The quantity of clinical and demographic metadata differed by source and by participant and was supplied without curation.

This receptor was obtained from a man aged 35-49 years with acute or convalescent COVID-19. The sequenced sample was peripheral blood. The chain links TRBV5-1 with TRBJ1-1; 8 of the junction bases match TRBD1. The base sequence is TGCGCCAGCAGCTTGGATGGACAGGGCCTGAGGGGCACTGAAGCTTTCTTT. It encodes CASSLDGQGLRGTEAFF.